Listed here are 32 T cell receptor beta chains from one sample, sequenced in a study of CD8 T cells in Susac syndrome. An amount of RNA that ranged from roughly 0.45 to 1 ug was reverse transcribed with random hexamers. In TCRdb, the immunoSEQ multiplex PCR reads were re-called with MiXCR into one record per CDR3 protein. This repertoire shows 160,000 or so distinct CDR3 sequences, 90% to 95% found once; its top ten account for approximately 0.17%. The sequencing input was CD4+ T cells from PBMCs. Source of these receptors: a human donor with Susac syndrome.

This clonotype was counted a single time. CDR3 coding DNA: TGTGCCAGCAGCCGGACTAGCGGGGGGGCTCTCGAGCAGTACTTC. Its protein is CASSRTSGGALEQYF. This rearrangement joins TRBV3-1 to TRBJ2-7, with 15 bases fitting TRBD2. Germline CDR1 LGHDT, CDR2 YNNKEL (reference sequence). V gave up 4 bases and J gave up 6 bases; unmatched junction bases: 4. This CDR3 spans 15 amino acids.

The rearrangement uses TRBV5-8 and TRBJ2-7; 14 bases map to TRBD2. This CDR3 region has 17 residues. J was trimmed by 3 bases and V by 2 bases; bases with no gene match: 7. In germline, CDR1 is SGHTS, CDR2 YDEGEE. CDR3 loop: CASSFTGTSGGGYEQYF. The CDR3 nucleotides are TGTGCCAGCAGCTTCACCGGGACTAGCGGGGGAGGCTACGAGCAGTACTTC.

The chain uses TRBV4-1 and TRBJ1-1, with D possibly being TRBD1 (5 bases). With 3 bases removed from V and 4 bases from J, the gap between germline ends came to 12 bases. Germline lookup yields CDR1 MGHRA and CDR2 YSYEKL. The CDR3 sequence is 14 residues long. The CDR3 DNA sequence: TGCGCCAGCAGCCACAGGGTTGATTTCACTGAAGCTTTCTTT. Translating gives CASSHRVDFTEAFF.

The chain employs TRBV4-1 and TRBJ1-5; D might be TRBD1 (6 bases). CDR1 and CDR2 (germline): MGHRA, YSYEKL. The CDR3 has 14 residues. Trimming cost V 1 base and J 7 bases, with 11 bases left between them. The CDR3 sequence: CASSQGDRNQPQHF. The CDR3 nucleotides are TGCGCCAGCAGCCAAGGTGACAGGAACCAGCCCCAGCATTTT.

This clonotype was counted a single time. The chain couples TRBV29-1 to TRBJ1-1; D is possibly TRBD1 (5 bases). CDR1 is SQVTM, CDR2 ANQGSEA, per germline. Trimming took off 7 bases at V and 1 base at J, with 16 bases between the two ends. The CDR3 loop spans 14 amino acids. The CDR3 nucleotides read TGCAGCGCCCTACGATCGGACACGAACACTGAAGCTTTCTTT. Its translation: CSALRSDTNTEAFF.

The J gene is TRBJ2-7, the V gene TRBV6-2 or TRBV6-3; tentatively, D is TRBD1 (7 bases). CDR1 and CDR2 (germline): MNHEY, SVGEGT. The CDR3 is 15 amino acids. Trimming removed 7 bases at V and 2 bases at J, with 18 bases between. CDR3 DNA sequence: TGTGCCAGCACCCGGAGGGGACAGAGAACCTACGAGCAGTACTTC. Translating it yields CASTRRGQRTYEQYF.

The chain employs TRBV9 and TRBJ1-1; possible D gene TRBD1, 5 bases. The CDR3 contains 18 residues. The germline CDR1 and CDR2 sequences are SGDLS and YYNGEE. V was cut by 2 bases and J by 6 bases, with 26 bases left in between. The chain's CDR3 is CASSVGPAPRGDGAEAFF. The DNA for the CDR3 is TGTGCCAGCAGCGTGGGACCCGCACCTCGGGGCGATGGCGCTGAAGCTTTCTTT.

This clonotype has only one observation. The V gene is TRBV12-3 or TRBV12-4, the J gene TRBJ2-6; 8 bases map to TRBD1. This CDR3 contains 17 residues. The J segment lost 0 bases and the V segment lost 5 bases, leaving 6 bases of the junction unmatched. The CDR3 region is CASSDTGGSSGANVLTF. The DNA for the CDR3 is TGTGCCAGCAGTGATACAGGGGGGAGCTCTGGGGCCAACGTCCTGACTTTC.

This clonotype has a single count. The V gene is TRBV12-3 or TRBV12-4, the J gene TRBJ1-1, with D tentatively TRBD1 (6 bases). V was shortened by 9 bases and J by 8 bases, with 16 bases between the two germline ends. This CDR3 comprises 12 residues. The CDR3 DNA sequence: TGTGCCAGTACCTACTCCGGGACAGAAGCTTTCTTT. Residues: CASTYSGTEAFF.

V gene TRBV11-2 combines with J gene TRBJ2-5; TRBD1 agrees at 10 bases. Germline V lookup: CDR1 SGHAT, CDR2 FQNNGV. The CDR3 is 14 amino acids. V dropped 5 bases and J dropped 3; count of bases not matched to a gene: 3. The CDR3 protein is CASSPGQGKETQYF. DNA for the CDR3: TGTGCCAGCAGCCCGGGACAGGGGAAAGAGACCCAGTACTTC.

This chain joins TRBV5-1 and TRBJ2-5, with TRBD1 as a possible D gene (6 bases). CDR1 and CDR2 (germline): SGHRS, YFSETQ. V shed 0 bases and J shed 0 bases, with 15 bases lying between them. The CDR3 consists of 17 residues. The CDR3 protein is CASSLGVGQPNQETQYF. The CDR3 bases are TGCGCCAGCAGCTTGGGAGTTGGACAGCCGAACCAAGAGACCCAGTACTTC.

The V and J genes are TRBV6-6 and TRBJ1-2; D is possibly TRBD1 (5 bases). There are 14 residues in the CDR3. Germline V gene lookup returns CDR1 MNHNY and CDR2 SVGAGI (reference sequence). V shed 7 bases and J shed 2 bases, with 14 bases lying between them. The CDR3 here is CASTKPDKNYGYTF. The CDR3 coding sequence is TGTGCCAGCACCAAGCCGGACAAAAACTATGGCTACACCTTC.

J is TRBJ1-6 and V is TRBV7-2, with a weak D call TRBD1 (5 bases). V was cut by 5 bases and J by 13 bases, with 18 bases left in between. The CDR3 spans 14 residues. The germline V gene encodes CDR1 SGHTA and CDR2 FQGNSA. The CDR3 region is CASSRDREWSPLHF. The DNA of the CDR3 is TGTGCCAGCAGCCGGGACCGGGAGTGGTCGCCCCTCCACTTT. The complete variable domain, with remaining parts taken from reference TRBV7-2 and TRBJ1-6, reads GAGVSQSPSNKVTEKGKDVELRCDPISGHTALYWYRQSLGQGLEFLIYFQGNSAPDKSGLPSDRFSAERTGGSVSTLTIQRTQQEDSAVYLCASSRDREWSPLHFGNGTRLTVT.

The CDR3 coding sequence is TGTGCCAGCAGCCCGCTCATCGGGAAGGGCAATGAGCAGTTCTTC. The encoded protein is CASSPLIGKGNEQFF. The chain combines TRBV14 with TRBJ2-1; maybe TRBD2 (5 bases). V was clipped by 4 bases and J by 6 bases, with 16 bases between them. The CDR3 runs to 15 residues. Germline V gene data show CDR1 as SGHDN and CDR2 as FVKESK.

This chain connects TRBV14 to TRBJ1-3, with D possibly TRBD1 on 5 matching bases. V lost 1 base and J lost 2, with 18 bases in between. Germline-derived CDR1 and CDR2 are SGHDN and FVKESK. The CDR3 extends over 18 amino acids. Here the CDR3 DNA reads TGTGCCAGCAGCCAAGTCCTGCCCGGGGCGAAACCTGGAAACACCATATATTTT. Its protein is CASSQVLPGAKPGNTIYF.

The chain links TRBV2 to TRBJ2-1; 9 nucleotides line up with TRBD2. Germline CDR1 and CDR2: SNHLY and FYNNEI. CDR3 length: 14 amino acids. V lost 3 bases to trimming and J lost 13 bases; unmatched junction nucleotides: 10. This chain's CDR3 is CASSEVGAGGVQFF. The DNA for the CDR3 is TGTGCCAGCAGTGAGGTCGGTGCGGGGGGGGTACAGTTCTTC.

J is TRBJ2-2 and V is TRBV7-8, with a tentative D call TRBD1 (6 bases). The CDR3 has 15 amino acids. The germline CDR1 and CDR2 sequences are SGHVS and FQNEAQ. The V end was cut by 4 bases, the J end by 1 base, with 10 bases between. The CDR3 nucleotides read TGTGCCAGCAGCTCAGGGGTTGGGAACACCGGGGAGCTGTTTTTT. Amino acids: CASSSGVGNTGELFF.

V and J are TRBV12-3 or TRBV12-4 and TRBJ1-1; 9 bases line up with TRBD1. The CDR3 has 15 amino acids. Losses at the gene ends were 5 bases for V and 3 bases for J; bases not matched to a gene: 7. This chain's CDR3 is CASSVNRGRDTEAFF. CDR3 sequence (DNA): TGTGCCAGCAGTGTCAACAGGGGGCGGGACACTGAAGCTTTCTTT.

V is TRBV5-6 and J is TRBJ1-6; unclear D gene. This CDR3 comprises 14 residues. V lost 3 bases and J lost 7, with 11 bases in between. Germline lookup yields CDR1 SGHDT and CDR2 YYEEEE. The CDR3 coding sequence is TGTGCCAGCAGCTCGCGAAGCGGGAATTCACCCCTCCACTTT. It specifies CASSSRSGNSPLHF.

This chain uses TRBV7-9 with TRBJ1-4; D is undetermined. Germline V gene lookup returns CDR1 SEHNR and CDR2 FQNEAQ (reference sequence). This CDR3 has 15 residues. The germline V and J ends were trimmed by 4 bases and 1 base, with 10 bases remaining between them. The CDR3 region has the DNA TGTGCCAGCAGCTCCGGAGTTGGAACTAATGAAAAACTGTTTTTT. It is translated as CASSSGVGTNEKLFF.

This clonotype was seen a single time. J is TRBJ2-5 and V is TRBV19, with unresolved D. The CDR3 covers 14 residues. Per germline, CDR1 LNHDA and CDR2 SQIVND (reference sequence). V shed 3 bases and J shed 1 base, with 9 bases lying between them. This chain's CDR3 is CASSIVGTQETQYF. In DNA, the CDR3 is TGTGCCAGTAGTATTGTAGGAACCCAAGAGACCCAGTACTTC.

This clonotype was seen only once. The chain recombines TRBV20-1 with TRBJ2-3; TRBD2 aligns across 10 bases. Germline assignment: CDR1 DFQATT and CDR2 SNEGSKA (reference sequence). The CDR3 contains 17 residues. Unmatched junction bases numbered 12, after V lost 3 bases and J lost 3 bases. The CDR3 DNA sequence: TGCAGTGCTAGCCCCGGGACTAGCGAGTGGGGGACAGATACGCAGTATTTT. This translates into CSASPGTSEWGTDTQYF.

V usage is TRBV27 and J usage is TRBJ2-5; 10 nucleotides agree with TRBD1. The J segment lost 0 bases and the V segment lost 4 bases, leaving 5 bases of the junction unmatched. Germline V gives CDR1 MNHEY, CDR2 SMNVEV (reference sequence). This CDR3 is built from 16 residues. CDR3 nucleotides: TGTGCCAGCAGTTCTCGGACAGGGGGGTACCAAGAGACCCAGTACTTC. Its protein is CASSSRTGGYQETQYF.

The chain joins TRBV29-1 to TRBJ2-1, with 13 bases identical to TRBD2. Germline values: CDR1 SQVTM, CDR2 ANQGSEA. The junction had 13 bases not matched to a gene; V was cut back by 7 bases and J by 4 bases. This CDR3 is built from 17 residues. CDR3 loop: CSATTSGLAGIYNEQFF. CDR3 DNA: TGCAGCGCCACAACTTCGGGACTAGCGGGGATATACAATGAGCAGTTCTTC.

CDR3 loop: CASSSGDRRGYTF. In nucleotides, the CDR3 is TGCGCCAGCAGCTCGGGGGACAGGCGCGGCTACACCTTC. V usage is TRBV5-1 and J usage is TRBJ1-2; TRBD1 agrees at 8 bases. J lost 8 bases, V lost 3 bases, and 6 bases had no gene match. The CDR3 loop spans 13 amino acids. Germline CDR1 and CDR2: SGHRS and YFSETQ. The full variable domain, with the rest looked up from reference TRBV5-1 and TRBJ1-2, is KAGVTQTPRYLIKTRGQQVTLSCSPISGHRSVSWYQQTPGQGLQFLFEYFSETQRNKGNFPGRFSGRQFSNSRSEMNVSTLELGDSALYLCASSSGDRRGYTFGSGTRLTVV.

V gene TRBV4-3 combines with J gene TRBJ2-3, with D possibly matching TRBD2 (5 bases). With 0 bases removed from V and 9 bases from J, the gap between germline ends came to 13 bases. CDR1 is LGHNA, CDR2 YSLEER, per germline. The CDR3 has 14 residues. The CDR3 nucleotides read TGCGCCAGCAGCCAAGATCGGGGAAGAGGGACGCAGTATTTT. Translating it yields CASSQDRGRGTQYF.

The rearrangement joins TRBV4-3 to TRBJ1-4; a weak D match, TRBD1 (5 bases). Per germline, CDR1 LGHNA and CDR2 YSLEER. The CDR3 consists of 14 residues. V was trimmed by 3 bases and J by 8 bases, leaving 13 bases between them. CDR3 sequence reads: CASSHEGVREKLFF. CDR3 nucleotide sequence: TGCGCCAGCAGCCACGAAGGGGTGCGGGAAAAACTGTTTTTT.

This chain links TRBV7-9 with TRBJ2-5, with D perhaps matching TRBD1 (6 bases). CDR3 length equals 13 residues. V lost 5 bases and J lost 4, with 11 bases in between. Looked up from germline, CDR1 is SEHNR and CDR2 is FQNEAQ (reference sequence). The CDR3 is CASSETGRETQYF. The CDR3, as DNA: TGTGCCAGCAGCGAGACAGGACGAGAGACCCAGTACTTC. The full variable domain, its missing parts supplied by reference TRBV7-9 and TRBJ2-5, is DTGVSQNPRHKITKRGQNVTFRCDPISEHNRLYWYRQTLGQGPEFLTYFQNEAQLEKSRLLSDRFSAERPKGSFSTLEIQRTEQGDSAMYLCASSETGRETQYFGPGTRLLVL.

The chain couples TRBV20-1 to TRBJ1-5; possible D gene TRBD1, 6 bases. The germline V and J ends were trimmed by 3 bases and 9 bases, with 15 bases remaining between them. Per the germline V gene, CDR1 is DFQATT and CDR2 is SNEGSKA (reference sequence). The CDR3 has 13 amino acids. The chain's CDR3 is CSASMGGLLPQHF. The CDR3 DNA reads as TGCAGTGCTAGTATGGGGGGCCTGCTGCCCCAGCATTTT.

This sequence joins TRBV5-4 and TRBJ2-1; either TRBD1 or TRBD2 may supply D (5 bases each). The germline V gene has CDR1 SGHNT and CDR2 YYREEE (reference sequence). V dropped 5 bases and J dropped 5 bases, with 20 bases sitting between them. The CDR3 sequence is 16 residues long. CDR3 bases: TGTGCCAGCAGAAAAACCCCGGGGACGACAGACAATGAGCAGTTCTTC. This encodes CASRKTPGTTDNEQFF.

The gene calls are TRBV7-3 and TRBJ1-4, with D maybe TRBD1 (6 bases). Trimming removed 5 bases at V and 0 bases at J, with 16 bases between. The germline CDR1 and CDR2 sequences are SGHTA and FQGTGA. The CDR3 totals 17 residues. For the CDR3, the DNA is TGTGCCAGCAGCCTCGGACAGCCTTCTGCAACTAATGAAAAACTGTTTTTT. It yields the protein CASSLGQPSATNEKLFF.

This clonotype has only a few counts. V gene TRBV12-3 or TRBV12-4 combines with J gene TRBJ1-2; no definite D call. Trimming stripped 5 bases from V and 4 bases from J, with 8 bases between. CDR3 length: 12 amino acids. CDR3 sequence (DNA): TGTGCCAGCAGTCCTGACCTCTATGGCTACACCTTC. It is translated as CASSPDLYGYTF.